This TCR beta chain was captured in a study of cytomegalovirus exposure and HLA in healthy donors. In the PCR, 60 Vbeta and 13 Jbeta primers were used. Assay: immunoSEQ multiplex PCR; the TCRdb copy retains only in-frame clones and omits some. Found here are around 150,000 clones, 79% of them singletons; the top ten hold roughly 0.99%. CDR1 is PRHDT, CDR2 FYEKMQ, per germline (reference sequence). V lost 4 bases and J 0 bases, leaving 19 bases between the germline ends. The CDR3 has 19 amino acids. Sequenced material: PBMCs. The chain couples TRBV13 to TRBJ1-6; D ambiguous. The receptor comes from a male donor in good health and CMV-seronegative. The CDR3 loop reads CASSSMLQTGSSYNSPLHF. The CDR3 nucleotides read TGTGCCAGCAGCTCCATGTTGCAGACTGGAAGCTCCTATAATTCACCCCTCCACTTT.